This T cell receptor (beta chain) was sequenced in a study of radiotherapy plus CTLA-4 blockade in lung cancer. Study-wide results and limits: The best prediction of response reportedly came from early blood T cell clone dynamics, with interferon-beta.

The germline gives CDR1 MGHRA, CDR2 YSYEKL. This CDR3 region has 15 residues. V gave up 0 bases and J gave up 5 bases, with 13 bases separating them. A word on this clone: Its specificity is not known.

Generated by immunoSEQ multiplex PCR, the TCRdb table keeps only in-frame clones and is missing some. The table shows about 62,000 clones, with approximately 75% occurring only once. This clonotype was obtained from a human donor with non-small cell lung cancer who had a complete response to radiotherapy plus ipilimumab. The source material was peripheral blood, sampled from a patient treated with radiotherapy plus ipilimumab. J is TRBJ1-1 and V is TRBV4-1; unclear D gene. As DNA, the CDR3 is TGCGCCAGCAGCCAAGATTATTCCCTGGGGACTGAAGCTTTCTTT. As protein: CASSQDYSLGTEAFF.